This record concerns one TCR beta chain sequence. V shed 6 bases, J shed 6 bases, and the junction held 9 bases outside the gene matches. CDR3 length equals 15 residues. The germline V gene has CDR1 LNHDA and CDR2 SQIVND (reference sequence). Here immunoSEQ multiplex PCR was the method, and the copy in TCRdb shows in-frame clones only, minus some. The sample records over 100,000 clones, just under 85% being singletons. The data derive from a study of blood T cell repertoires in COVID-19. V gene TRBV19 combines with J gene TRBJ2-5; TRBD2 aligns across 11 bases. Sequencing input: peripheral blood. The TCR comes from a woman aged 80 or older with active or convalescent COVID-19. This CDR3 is CASRAPTSGDQTQYF. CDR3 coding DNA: TGTGCCAGTAGGGCCCCGACTAGCGGGGATCAGACCCAGTACTTC. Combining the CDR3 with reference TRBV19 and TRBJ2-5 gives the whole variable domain DGGITQSPKYLFRKEGQNVTLSCEQNLNHDAMYWYRQDPGQGLRLIYYSQIVNDFQKGDIAEGYSVSREKKESFPLTVTSAQKNPTAFYLCASRAPTSGDQTQYFGPGTRLLVL.